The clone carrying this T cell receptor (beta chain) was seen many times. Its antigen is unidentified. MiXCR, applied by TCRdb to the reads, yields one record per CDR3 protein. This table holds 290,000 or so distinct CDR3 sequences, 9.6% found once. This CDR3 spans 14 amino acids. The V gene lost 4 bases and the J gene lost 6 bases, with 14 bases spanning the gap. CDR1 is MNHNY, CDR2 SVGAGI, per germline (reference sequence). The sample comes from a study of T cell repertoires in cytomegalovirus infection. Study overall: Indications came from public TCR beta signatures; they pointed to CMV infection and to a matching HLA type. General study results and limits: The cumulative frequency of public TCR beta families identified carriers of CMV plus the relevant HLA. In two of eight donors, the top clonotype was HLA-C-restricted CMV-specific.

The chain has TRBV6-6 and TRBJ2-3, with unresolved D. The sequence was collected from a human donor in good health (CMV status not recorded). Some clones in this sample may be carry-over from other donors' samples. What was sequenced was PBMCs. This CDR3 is CASSFSLTGDTQYF. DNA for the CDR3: TGTGCCAGCAGTTTTTCCCTGACCGGGGATACGCAGTATTTT.